The 9 T cell receptor beta chains below come from one sample, sequenced in a study of technical replicates of blood from a few donors. Assay: immunoSEQ multiplex PCR; the TCRdb copy retains only in-frame clones and omits some. The sample lists tens of thousands of clones; more than 85% were seen once. Sample: PBMCs. The receptors were gathered from a human donor in good health. Some clones in this sample may be carry-over from other donors' samples.

This chain joins TRBV5-4 and TRBJ1-5; D may be TRBD1 (5 bases). The CDR3 has 15 amino acids. V dropped 2 bases and J dropped 9 bases, with 18 bases sitting between them. Germline-derived CDR1 and CDR2 are SGHNT and YYREEE (reference sequence). CDR3 in amino acids: CASSFGGGKDRPQHF. The DNA for the CDR3 is TGTGCCAGCAGCTTCGGCGGCGGAAAAGACAGGCCCCAGCATTTT.

The chain has TRBV2 and TRBJ2-1, with 10 bases fitting TRBD2. V lost 3 bases and J lost 6; bases outside the gene matches: 8. In germline, CDR1 is SNHLY, CDR2 FYNNEI. The CDR3 is 16 amino acids. The CDR3 loop reads CASSDERLAGSNEQFF. DNA for the CDR3: TGTGCCAGCAGTGACGAAAGACTAGCGGGCTCCAATGAGCAGTTCTTC.

The chain has TRBV19 and TRBJ2-5, with D perhaps TRBD2 (5 bases). Germline V CDR1 and CDR2: LNHDA, SQIVND (reference sequence). The CDR3 spans 16 residues. Deletions cut 1 base from V and 6 bases from J, with 18 bases between. The CDR3 sequence: CASSIVGEAAVKTQYF. The CDR3 DNA is TGTGCCAGTAGTATAGTGGGAGAGGCCGCGGTTAAGACCCAGTACTTC.

The gene calls are TRBV7-6 and TRBJ1-3, with D possibly being TRBD1 (5 bases). V lost 8 bases and J lost 2, with 10 bases in between. The CDR3 length is 13 residues. The germline V gene has CDR1 SGHVS and CDR2 FNYEAQ. The CDR3 nucleotides are TGTGCCAGCCAGGGAATGGCTGGAAACACCATATATTTT. Translation gives CASQGMAGNTIYF.

The chain carries TRBV5-6 and TRBJ1-5; maybe TRBD1 (6 bases). CDR3 length: 15 residues. Trimming shortened V by 3 bases and J by 0 bases, and 10 bases separated the two germline ends. Germline CDR1 SGHDT, CDR2 YYEEEE. CDR3 in DNA: TGTGCCAGCAGCTCGGACAGATATAGCAATCAGCCCCAGCATTTT. It specifies CASSSDRYSNQPQHF.

The V gene is TRBV5-1, the J gene TRBJ1-5, with D possibly matching TRBD1 (5 bases). Germline assignment: CDR1 SGHRS and CDR2 YFSETQ. V was shortened by 0 bases and J by 2 bases, with 6 bases between the two germline ends. This CDR3 region has 14 residues. DNA for the CDR3: TGCGCCAGCAGCTTGGAAGGGGGCAATCAGCCCCAGCATTTT. Its translation: CASSLEGGNQPQHF.

This chain uses TRBV18 with TRBJ2-7; possible D gene TRBD2, 7 bases. CDR1 is KGHSH, CDR2 LQKENI, per germline. Trimming took off 4 bases at V and 0 bases at J, with 13 bases between the two ends. This CDR3 is 15 amino acids long. Written as DNA, the CDR3 is TGTGCCAGCTCACAAAGGGGAGGGGGCTCCTACGAGCAGTACTTC. It translates to CASSQRGGGSYEQYF. The full variable domain, its missing parts supplied by reference TRBV18 and TRBJ2-7, is NAGVMQNPRHLVRRRGQEARLRCSPMKGHSHVYWYRQLPEEGLKFMVYLQKENIIDESGMPKERFSAEFPKEGPSILRIQQVVRGDSAAYFCASSQRGGGSYEQYFGPGTRLTVT.

V gene TRBV28 combines with J gene TRBJ2-5; TRBD2 matches at 12 bases. Germline CDR1 and CDR2: MDHEN and SYDVKM. After removal of 9 bases from V and 1 base from J, the junction contained 9 bases not matched to a gene. The CDR3 totals 16 residues. The CDR3 coding sequence is TGTGCCAGTCGGGGACTAGCGGGTTACTCCCAAGAGACCCAGTACTTC. Its translation: CASRGLAGYSQETQYF.

This clone was seen a single time. This chain links TRBV7-3 with TRBJ2-1; the D gene is possibly TRBD2 (5 bases). In germline, CDR1 is SGHTA, CDR2 FQGTGA. This CDR3 contains 15 residues. The germline V and J ends were trimmed by 5 bases and 6 bases, with 17 bases remaining between them. The CDR3 nucleotides read TGTGCCAGCAGCCTCAATCCGGGGTCTCTCAATGAGCAGTTCTTC. Translated: CASSLNPGSLNEQFF.